The next 8 T cell receptor beta chains were all read from a single sample in a study of blood T cell repertoires in COVID-19. Here immunoSEQ multiplex PCR was the method, and the copy in TCRdb shows in-frame clones only, minus some. The sample has some 190,000 clones, 86% seen once. The specimen was PBMCs or T cells enriched from blood (not recorded which). These receptors all come from a woman aged 40 to 50 in a cohort exposed to, infected with or recovered from COVID-19 (not recorded which).

This clone is a singleton in its sample. The genes are TRBV24-1 and TRBJ2-7, with 12 bases matching TRBD2. Per the germline V gene, CDR1 is KGHDR and CDR2 is SFDVKD. Losses at the gene ends were 7 bases for V and 0 bases for J; bases not matched to a gene: 3. The CDR3 consists of 15 residues. CDR3: CATRATSGGSYEQYF. For the CDR3, the DNA is TGTGCCACCAGGGCGACTAGCGGGGGCTCCTACGAGCAGTACTTC.

The genes are TRBV11-2 and TRBJ1-1; tentatively, D is TRBD1 (5 bases). The V end lost 7 bases, the J end lost 4 bases, and 13 bases lay between the germline ends. The CDR3 runs to 13 residues. Germline CDR1 and CDR2: SGHAT and FQNNGV. The CDR3 sequence is CASTIRGGTEAFF. The CDR3 DNA sequence: TGTGCCAGCACCATAAGGGGTGGCACTGAAGCTTTCTTT.

The chain carries TRBV30 and TRBJ2-1; weak D call: TRBD2 (6 bases). The CDR3 runs to 13 residues. Germline V gives CDR1 GTSNPN, CDR2 SVGIG (reference sequence). The V and J ends lost 0 bases and 9 bases respectively, with 12 bases between them. CDR3 DNA sequence: TGTGCCTGGAGTGTAAGCGGGCGGGTTGAGCAGTTCTTC. Translation gives CAWSVSGRVEQFF.

This clone was seen a few times. V and J are TRBV2 and TRBJ1-6; tentative D call: TRBD1 (5 bases). With 9 bases removed from V and 2 bases from J, the gap between germline ends came to 14 bases. CDR3 size: 15 residues. Germline lookup yields CDR1 SNHLY and CDR2 FYNNEI. The CDR3 sequence is CASGWGPPYNSPLHF. CDR3 sequence (DNA): TGTGCCAGTGGGTGGGGCCCCCCCTATAATTCACCCCTCCACTTT. Filled out from reference TRBV2 and TRBJ1-6, the complete variable domain reads EPEVTQTPSHQVTQMGQEVILRCVPISNHLYFYWYRQILGQKVEFLVSFYNNEISEKSEIFDDQFSVERPDGSNFTLKIRSTKLEDSAMYFCASGWGPPYNSPLHFGNGTRLTVT.

V is TRBV7-9 and J is TRBJ2-7, with 10 bases identical to TRBD2. Germline V gene lookup returns CDR1 SEHNR and CDR2 FQNEAQ (reference sequence). Unmatched junction bases numbered 8, after V lost 1 base and J lost 2 bases. This CDR3 is built from 17 residues. The CDR3 protein is CASSLVRASGSTYEQYF. As DNA, the CDR3 is TGTGCCAGCAGCTTAGTCCGGGCTAGCGGGAGCACCTACGAGCAGTACTTC.

Here the CDR3 DNA reads TGTGCCAGCAGATTGGGTCGGGACAGAGACTATGGCTACACCTTC. Its translation is CASRLGRDRDYGYTF. The chain recombines TRBV13 with TRBJ1-2, with 7 bases identical to TRBD1. J was trimmed by 3 bases and V by 6 bases; bases with no gene match: 10. CDR3 size: 15 residues. CDR1 and CDR2 (germline): PRHDT, FYEKMQ (reference sequence).

The chain couples TRBV2 to TRBJ2-6; TRBD1 agrees at 9 bases. The V segment lost 6 bases and the J segment 2 bases; nucleotides outside the gene matches: 8. The CDR3 runs to 17 residues. The V gene's germline CDR1 is SNHLY and CDR2 FYNNEI. The CDR3 coding sequence is TGTGCCAGCAGCTGGGACAGGGTTCAAGCTGGGGCCAACGTCCTGACTTTC. Encoded protein: CASSWDRVQAGANVLTF.

The chain employs TRBV21-1 and TRBJ1-4; the table calls TRBD1, which could not be checked here. TRBV21-1 is a pseudogene locus. CDR3 size: 14 residues. The CDR3 sequence is CASTPHDRAEKLFF. CDR3 nucleotide sequence: TGTGCCAGCACCCCTCATGACAGGGCTGAAAAACTGTTTTTT.